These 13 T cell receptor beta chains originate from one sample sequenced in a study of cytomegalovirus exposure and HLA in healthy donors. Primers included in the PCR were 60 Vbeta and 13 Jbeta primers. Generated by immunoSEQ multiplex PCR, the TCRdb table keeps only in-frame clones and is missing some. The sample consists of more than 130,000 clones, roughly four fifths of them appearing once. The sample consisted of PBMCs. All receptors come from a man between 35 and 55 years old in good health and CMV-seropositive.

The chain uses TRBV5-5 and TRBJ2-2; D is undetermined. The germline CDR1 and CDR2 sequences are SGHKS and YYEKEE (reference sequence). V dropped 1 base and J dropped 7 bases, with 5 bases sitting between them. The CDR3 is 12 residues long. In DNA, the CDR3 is TGTGCCAGCAGCTTGCAGGTCGGGGAGCTGTTTTTT. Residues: CASSLQVGELFF.

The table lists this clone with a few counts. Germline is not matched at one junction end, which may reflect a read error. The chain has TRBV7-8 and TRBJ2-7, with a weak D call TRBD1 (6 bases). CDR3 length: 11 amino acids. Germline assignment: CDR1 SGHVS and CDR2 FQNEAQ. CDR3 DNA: TGTGCCAGCAGCGCTACAGGGTTTCCGAACTTC. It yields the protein CASSATGFPNF.

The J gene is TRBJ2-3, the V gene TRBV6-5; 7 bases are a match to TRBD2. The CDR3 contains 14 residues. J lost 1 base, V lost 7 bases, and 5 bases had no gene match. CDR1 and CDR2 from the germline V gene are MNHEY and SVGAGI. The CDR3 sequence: CASKRSGGTDTQYF. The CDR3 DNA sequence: TGTGCCAGCAAAAGGAGCGGGGGCACAGATACGCAGTATTTT.

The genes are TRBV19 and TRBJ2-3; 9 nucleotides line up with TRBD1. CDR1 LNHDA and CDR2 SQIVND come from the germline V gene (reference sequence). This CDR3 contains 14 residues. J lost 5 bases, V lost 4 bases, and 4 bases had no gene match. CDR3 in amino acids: CASSNRGLVDTQYF. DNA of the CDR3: TGTGCCAGTAGTAACAGGGGGCTGGTAGATACGCAGTATTTT.

The CDR3 spells CASSLDQQETQYF. Written as DNA, the CDR3 is TGTGCCAGCAGCTTAGATCAGCAAGAGACCCAGTACTTC. This chain links TRBV7-2 with TRBJ2-5, with no clear D. The germline V gene has CDR1 SGHTA and CDR2 FQGNSA. Trimming took off 1 base at V and 2 bases at J, with 5 bases between the two ends. The CDR3 totals 13 residues.

The CDR3 loop is CASSTAGGLTEAFF. DNA for the CDR3: TGTGCCAGCAGCACCGCAGGGGGCCTCACTGAAGCTTTCTTT. This chain uses TRBV7-9 with TRBJ1-1; 8 bases match TRBD1. The CDR3 contains 14 residues. V lost 5 bases, J lost 4 bases, and 6 bases stayed unmatched. Germline CDR1 is SEHNR and CDR2 is FQNEAQ (reference sequence).

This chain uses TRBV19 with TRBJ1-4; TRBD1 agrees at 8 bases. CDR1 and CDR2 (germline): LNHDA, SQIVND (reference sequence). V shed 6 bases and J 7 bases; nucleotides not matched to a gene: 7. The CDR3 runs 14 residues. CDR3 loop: CASSLTGEGEKLFF. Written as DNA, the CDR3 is TGTGCCAGTAGCCTGACAGGGGAGGGTGAAAAACTGTTTTTT.

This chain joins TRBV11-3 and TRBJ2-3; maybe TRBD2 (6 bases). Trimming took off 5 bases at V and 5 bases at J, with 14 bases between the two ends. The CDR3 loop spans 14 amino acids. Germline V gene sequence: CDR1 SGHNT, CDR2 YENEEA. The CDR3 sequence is CASSRAGFQDTQYF. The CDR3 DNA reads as TGTGCCAGCAGCCGCGCGGGGTTCCAAGATACGCAGTATTTT. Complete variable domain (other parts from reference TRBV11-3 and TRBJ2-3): EAGVVQSPRYKIIEKKQPVAFWCNPISGHNTLYWYLQNLGQGPELLIRYENEEAVDDSQLPKDRFSAERLKGVDSTLKIQPAELGDSAVYLCASSRAGFQDTQYFGPGTRLTVL.

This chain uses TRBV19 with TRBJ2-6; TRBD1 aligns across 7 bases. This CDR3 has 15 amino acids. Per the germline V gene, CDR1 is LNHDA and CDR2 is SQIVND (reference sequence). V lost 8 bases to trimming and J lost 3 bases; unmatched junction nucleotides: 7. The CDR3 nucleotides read TGTGCCAGTGCGAGGGGGCTATTTGGGGCCAACGTCCTGACTTTC. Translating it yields CASARGLFGANVLTF.

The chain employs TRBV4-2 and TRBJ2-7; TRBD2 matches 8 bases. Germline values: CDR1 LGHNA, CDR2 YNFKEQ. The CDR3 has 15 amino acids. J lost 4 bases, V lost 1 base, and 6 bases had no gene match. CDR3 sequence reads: CASSQVPGLGYEQYF. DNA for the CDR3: TGTGCCAGCAGCCAAGTCCCGGGACTAGGGTACGAGCAGTACTTC.

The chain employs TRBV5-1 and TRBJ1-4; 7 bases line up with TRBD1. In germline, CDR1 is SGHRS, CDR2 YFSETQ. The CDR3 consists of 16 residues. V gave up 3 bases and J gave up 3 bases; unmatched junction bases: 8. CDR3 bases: TGCGCCAGCAGCTCGGGACCGCAGGGGGCTAATGAAAAACTGTTTTTT. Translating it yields CASSSGPQGANEKLFF.

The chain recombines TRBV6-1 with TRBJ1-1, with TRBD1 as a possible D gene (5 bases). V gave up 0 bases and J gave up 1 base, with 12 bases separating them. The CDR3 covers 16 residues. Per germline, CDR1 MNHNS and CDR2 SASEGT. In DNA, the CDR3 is TGTGCCAGCAGTGAAGCCCTGCAGGGAGGGAACACTGAAGCTTTCTTT. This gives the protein CASSEALQGGNTEAFF.

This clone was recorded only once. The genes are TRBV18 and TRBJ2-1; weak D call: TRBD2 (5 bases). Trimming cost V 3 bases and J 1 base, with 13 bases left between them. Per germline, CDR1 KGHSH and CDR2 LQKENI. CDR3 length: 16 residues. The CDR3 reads CASSPRVTGSYNEQFF. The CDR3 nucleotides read TGTGCCAGCTCACCTCGCGTCACGGGATCCTACAATGAGCAGTTCTTC.